The 31 T cell receptor beta chains listed next were all sequenced from one sample in a study of Ad26.COV2.S vaccination and SARS-CoV-2 variants. TCRdb's copy holds only in-frame clones and misses some; the assay was immunoSEQ multiplex PCR. The sample holds some 340,000 clones; around 84% are singletons and the top ten take 1.5% to 2%. Sample treatment: 15 to 20 received Ad26.COV2.S at low or high dose, single or two shots; about 5 received placebo; per-sample allocation not given. Collection of the samples took place on day 63 after the first injection of vaccine or placebo. Here the sequenced sample was peripheral blood, taken in a trial of Ad26.COV2.S vaccine versus placebo. All receptors derive from a person aged 18 to 59 who received the Ad26.COV2.S COVID-19 vaccine or a placebo.

This sequence joins TRBV6-6 and TRBJ1-4, with D maybe TRBD1 (5 bases). The CDR3 is made up of 15 amino acids. V lost 6 bases and J 0 bases, leaving 11 bases between the germline ends. Germline loops: CDR1 MNHNY, CDR2 SVGAGI (reference sequence). The CDR3 nucleotides read TGTGCCAGCAGACCCTGGGGGGCAACTAATGAAAAACTGTTTTTT. Translation gives CASRPWGATNEKLFF.

This chain uses TRBV10-3 with TRBJ2-3; 12 bases line up with TRBD2. The V segment lost 2 bases and the J segment 0 bases; nucleotides outside the gene matches: 6. This CDR3 has 18 residues. Germline-derived CDR1 and CDR2 are ENHRY and SYGVKD. The CDR3 protein is CAISERLAGDLSTDTQYF. For the CDR3, the DNA is TGTGCCATCAGTGAGAGACTAGCGGGGGACCTTAGCACAGATACGCAGTATTTT.

In its sample, this clone was seen a few times. V is TRBV7-2 and J is TRBJ1-3; D gene uncertain. Trimming cost V 5 bases and J 0 bases, with 14 bases left between them. Germline V gene data show CDR1 as SGHTA and CDR2 as FQGNSA. The CDR3 is 16 amino acids. The DNA for the CDR3 is TGTGCCAGCAGCCCAAGCACAGCAGGCTCTGGAAACACCATATATTTT. Translated, it gives CASSPSTAGSGNTIYF.

The chain has TRBV29-1 and TRBJ1-1, with D unresolved. The CDR3 runs to 14 residues. Germline V gives CDR1 SQVTM, CDR2 ANQGSEA. V was cut by 6 bases and J by 1 base, with 15 bases left in between. The CDR3 region is CSVGRADSNTEAFF. As DNA, the CDR3 is TGCAGCGTGGGAAGGGCAGATTCGAACACTGAAGCTTTCTTT.

The chain employs TRBV9 and TRBJ1-2; tentative D call: TRBD1 (6 bases). Germline lookup yields CDR1 SGDLS and CDR2 YYNGEE. The CDR3 length is 16 residues. Deletions cut 10 bases from V and 14 bases from J, with 36 bases between. CDR3 in amino acids: CARRPLKGGGARIRTF. The DNA for the CDR3 is TGTGCCCGCCGCCCGCTGAAGGGGGGGGGCGCCAGGATTCGGACCTTC.

The chain is built from TRBV27 and TRBJ1-5; 7 bases match TRBD1. Germline lookup yields CDR1 MNHEY and CDR2 SMNVEV (reference sequence). J lost 3 bases, V lost 6 bases, and 11 bases had no gene match. The CDR3 is 16 residues long. The CDR3 sequence is CASRTPVTGSNQPQHF. The CDR3 DNA is TGTGCCAGCAGAACCCCTGTGACAGGGTCCAATCAGCCCCAGCATTTT.

The genes are TRBV10-1 and TRBJ2-2, with no clear D. Per the germline V gene, CDR1 is WNHNN and CDR2 is SYGVQD (reference sequence). The CDR3 runs to 14 residues. Deletions cut 0 bases from V and 3 bases from J, with 5 bases between. For the CDR3, the DNA is TGCGCCAGCAGTGAGTCCCCAGACACCGGGGAGCTGTTTTTT. The encoded protein is CASSESPDTGELFF.

The chain is built from TRBV2 and TRBJ1-2, with D possibly being TRBD1 (6 bases). V lost 4 bases and J 4 bases, leaving 22 bases between the germline ends. The CDR3 sequence is 17 residues long. Germline V gene sequence: CDR1 SNHLY, CDR2 FYNNEI. The CDR3 is CASSVQRGRGAAYGYTF. The CDR3 DNA follows: TGTGCCAGCAGTGTACAACGAGGGAGGGGGGCGGCCTATGGCTACACCTTC. Combining the CDR3 with reference TRBV2 and TRBJ1-2 gives the whole variable domain EPEVTQTPSHQVTQMGQEVILRCVPISNHLYFYWYRQILGQKVEFLVSFYNNEISEKSEIFDDQFSVERPDGSNFTLKIRSTKLEDSAMYFCASSVQRGRGAAYGYTFGSGTRLTVV.

The chain employs TRBV5-6 and TRBJ1-2; D might be TRBD1 (5 bases). The CDR3 runs 15 residues. Germline V gene data show CDR1 as SGHDT and CDR2 as YYEEEE. V was clipped by 1 base and J by 0 bases, with 10 bases between them. Here the CDR3 reads CASSLLGGPNYGYTF. In DNA, the CDR3 is TGTGCCAGCAGCTTGCTGGGGGGACCTAACTATGGCTACACCTTC.

The chain joins TRBV5-1 to TRBJ2-1, with 12 bases fitting TRBD2. Germline CDR1 SGHRS, CDR2 YFSETQ. CDR3 size: 16 residues. Germline trimming cut 5 bases from V and 9 bases from J; bases unmatched to any gene: 12. CDR3: CASRETGTSGHGEQFF. DNA of the CDR3: TGCGCCAGCAGAGAGACCGGGACTAGCGGGCATGGTGAGCAGTTCTTC.

The V and J genes are TRBV2 and TRBJ2-2; TRBD2 is a possible D gene (7 bases). The germline V and J ends were trimmed by 3 bases and 1 base, with 12 bases remaining between them. The V gene's germline CDR1 is SNHLY and CDR2 FYNNEI. This CDR3 has 16 amino acids. The CDR3, as DNA: TGTGCCAGCAGTGAGGGGGGGCCCGGGAACACCGGGGAGCTGTTTTTT. Encoded protein: CASSEGGPGNTGELFF. The variable domain in full, completed from reference TRBV2 and TRBJ2-2, reads EPEVTQTPSHQVTQMGQEVILRCVPISNHLYFYWYRQILGQKVEFLVSFYNNEISEKSEIFDDQFSVERPDGSNFTLKIRSTKLEDSAMYFCASSEGGPGNTGELFFGEGSRLTVL.

The rearrangement links TRBV30 to TRBJ1-2; no clear D. The CDR3 contains 13 residues. With 2 bases removed from V and 3 bases from J, the gap between germline ends came to 10 bases. The germline V gene encodes CDR1 GTSNPN and CDR2 SVGIG (reference sequence). CDR3 DNA sequence: TGTGCCTGGAGTATAAGGACCCACTATGGCTACACCTTC. Translated, it gives CAWSIRTHYGYTF.

The V call is TRBV2, the J call TRBJ2-3; D remains unclear. CDR1 SNHLY and CDR2 FYNNEI come from the germline V gene. There are 16 residues in the CDR3. V was cut by 2 bases and J by 4 bases, with 16 bases left in between. CDR3 sequence: CASSEFDGGVADTQYF. The CDR3 nucleotides are TGTGCCAGCAGTGAATTTGATGGTGGGGTAGCAGATACGCAGTATTTT.

J is TRBJ2-7 and V is TRBV27; the D gene is possibly TRBD2 (6 bases). CDR1 is MNHEY, CDR2 SMNVEV, per germline (reference sequence). V gave up 3 bases and J gave up 4 bases, with 13 bases separating them. This CDR3 has 14 residues. The CDR3 loop reads CASSLVGREYEQYF. The CDR3, as DNA: TGTGCCAGCAGTTTGGTGGGGCGGGAATACGAGCAGTACTTC.

This chain joins TRBV6-2 or TRBV6-3 and TRBJ2-7; perhaps TRBD1 as D (5 bases). The V end was cut by 5 bases, the J end by 0 bases, with 11 bases between. The CDR3 totals 14 residues. Germline loops: CDR1 MNHEY, CDR2 SVGEGT. The CDR3 DNA reads TGTGCCAGCAGTACTACAGGTAGCTCCTACGAGCAGTACTTC. Amino acid sequence: CASSTTGSSYEQYF.

The chain is built from TRBV4-1 and TRBJ2-7, with D unresolved. This CDR3 comprises 14 residues. Germline V CDR1 and CDR2: MGHRA, YSYEKL. The V and J ends lost 2 bases and 3 bases respectively, with 11 bases between them. The CDR3, as DNA: TGCGCCAGCAGCCAAACGGGCCCTAACTACGAGCAGTACTTC. Protein product: CASSQTGPNYEQYF.

V gene TRBV7-2 combines with J gene TRBJ2-7, with TRBD1 matching over 8 bases. V gave up 4 bases and J gave up 6 bases; unmatched junction bases: 14. The CDR3 spans 16 residues. In germline, CDR1 is SGHTA, CDR2 FQGNSA. The CDR3 DNA reads TGTGCCAGCAGCTCCCAGGGGGCTGGGAGGTGGTCCGAGCAGTACTTC. Amino acids: CASSSQGAGRWSEQYF.

This clone was counted between two and nine times. This chain connects TRBV5-5 to TRBJ2-7, with D possibly being TRBD1 or TRBD2 (5 bases each). Germline CDR1 is SGHKS and CDR2 is YYEKEE (reference sequence). The CDR3 is made up of 13 amino acids. Deletions cut 6 bases from V and 5 bases from J, with 15 bases between. CDR3 protein: CASNRPGPNEQYF. CDR3 coding DNA: TGTGCCAGCAACCGGCCGGGGCCCAACGAGCAGTACTTC.

The chain carries TRBV19 and TRBJ1-2; D is unresolved. V lost 5 bases to trimming and J lost 2 bases, with 12 bases between them. This CDR3 region has 14 residues. Germline assignment: CDR1 LNHDA and CDR2 SQIVND (reference sequence). In DNA form, the CDR3 reads TGTGCCAGTAGTCCCCTGGGCGGCAACTATGGCTACACCTTC. Amino acid sequence: CASSPLGGNYGYTF.

The chain has TRBV27 and TRBJ1-4; D ambiguous. CDR1 is MNHEY, CDR2 SMNVEV, per germline (reference sequence). Trimming stripped 3 bases from V and 7 bases from J, with 12 bases between. This CDR3 is 14 amino acids long. In DNA form, the CDR3 reads TGTGCCAGCAGTTTTGCTGGAGTAGGTGAAAAACTGTTTTTT. Protein: CASSFAGVGEKLFF.

The chain is built from TRBV19 and TRBJ2-6, with 8 bases that match TRBD2. Germline CDR1 reads LNHDA; CDR2 reads SQIVND (reference sequence). This CDR3 is built from 18 residues. V shed 7 bases, J shed 0 bases, and the junction held 11 bases outside the gene matches. CDR3 loop: CASTFALAGSSGANVLTF. As DNA, the CDR3 is TGTGCCAGTACTTTCGCCCTAGCGGGTTCCTCTGGGGCCAACGTCCTGACTTTC.

The gene calls are TRBV7-2 and TRBJ1-5, with 7 bases identical to TRBD1. Trimming removed 1 base from V and 0 bases from J; junction bases left unmatched: 3. The germline CDR1 and CDR2 sequences are SGHTA and FQGNSA. There are 16 residues in the CDR3. CDR3 nucleotides: TGTGCCAGCAGCTTAGTAGGGACAGATAGCAATCAGCCCCAGCATTTT. Its translation: CASSLVGTDSNQPQHF. The full variable domain, completed using reference TRBV7-2 and TRBJ1-5, is GAGVSQSPSNKVTEKGKDVELRCDPISGHTALYWYRQSLGQGLEFLIYFQGNSAPDKSGLPSDRFSAERTGGSVSTLTIQRTQQEDSAVYLCASSLVGTDSNQPQHFGDGTRLSIL.

The chain uses TRBV10-2 and TRBJ1-3, with D perhaps TRBD1 (5 bases). Between the trimmed V and J ends, which lost 4 bases and 0 bases, there was a span of 13 bases. The CDR3 extends over 16 amino acids. Germline-derived CDR1 and CDR2 are WSHSY and SAAADI. Written as DNA, the CDR3 is TGCGCCAGCAGTGTTTTCAGACAGAGCTCTGGAAACACCATATATTTT. As protein: CASSVFRQSSGNTIYF.

The chain uses TRBV5-5 and TRBJ1-2, with D tentatively TRBD1 (6 bases). This CDR3 is built from 15 residues. Germline V gene data show CDR1 as SGHKS and CDR2 as YYEKEE (reference sequence). Trimming cost V 3 bases and J 0 bases, with 12 bases left between them. The CDR3 here is CASSSSDRTNYGYTF. The CDR3 DNA sequence: TGTGCCAGCAGCTCCAGTGACAGGACTAACTATGGCTACACCTTC.

CDR3 loop: CASSILEGGQPQHF. As DNA, the CDR3 is TGTGCCAGTAGTATACTAGAGGGTGGGCAGCCCCAGCATTTT. This chain uses TRBV19 with TRBJ1-5, with D hard to call. The CDR3 loop spans 14 amino acids. The V gene's germline CDR1 is LNHDA and CDR2 SQIVND (reference sequence). V was shortened by 2 bases and J by 7 bases, with 12 bases between the two germline ends.

The count of this clone is one. The chain recombines TRBV5-6 with TRBJ2-1; 7 bases match TRBD1. V gave up 5 bases and J gave up 1 base; unmatched junction bases: 6. CDR1 is SGHDT, CDR2 YYEEEE, per germline. This CDR3 spans 15 amino acids. The CDR3 sequence: CASSLTGESYNEQFF. CDR3 DNA: TGTGCCAGCAGTCTCACAGGGGAATCCTACAATGAGCAGTTCTTC.

The J gene is TRBJ1-5, the V gene TRBV7-2; unclear D gene. This CDR3 spans 14 amino acids. V was trimmed by 3 bases and J by 3 bases, leaving 9 bases between them. The germline V gene has CDR1 SGHTA and CDR2 FQGNSA. CDR3 nucleotides: TGTGCCAGCAGCTTTACTATCCACAATCAGCCCCAGCATTTT. Its translation: CASSFTIHNQPQHF.

The chain uses TRBV25-1 and TRBJ2-7; D is possibly TRBD1 (5 bases). V shed 1 base and J shed 1 base, with 17 bases lying between them. CDR1 and CDR2 (germline): MGHDK, SYGVNS. This CDR3 spans 17 amino acids. The CDR3 region has the DNA TGTGCCAGCAGTGAATTAGGTACAGGCGATACATCCTACGAGCAGTACTTC. Protein: CASSELGTGDTSYEQYF.

This chain uses TRBV27 with TRBJ2-2; D could derive from TRBD1 or TRBD2 (6 bases each). This CDR3 has 19 amino acids. Trimming took off 5 bases at V and 5 bases at J, with 27 bases between the two ends. In germline, CDR1 is MNHEY, CDR2 SMNVEV (reference sequence). CDR3 coding DNA: TGTGCCAGCAGTCCATCTGCGGGACATCAACTGAGGTATACCGGGGAGCTGTTTTTT. It yields the protein CASSPSAGHQLRYTGELFF.

The chain joins TRBV3-1 (or the pseudogene TRBV3-2) to TRBJ1-1, with a weak D call TRBD1 (5 bases). The length of the CDR3 is 14 residues. Germline V gives CDR1 LGHDT, CDR2 YNNKEL (reference sequence). V was clipped by 0 bases and J by 3 bases, with 8 bases between them. CDR3 sequence: CASSQDAGDTEAFF. As DNA, the CDR3 is TGTGCCAGCAGCCAAGATGCGGGGGACACTGAAGCTTTCTTT.

The genes are TRBV5-1 and TRBJ1-6; D call uncertain. Germline assignment: CDR1 SGHRS and CDR2 YFSETQ. This CDR3 comprises 15 residues. V dropped 3 bases and J dropped 0 bases, with 7 bases sitting between them. The CDR3 DNA reads TGCGCCAGCAGCTCTCAGAGCTCCTATAATTCACCCCTCCACTTT. Amino acids: CASSSQSSYNSPLHF.